This T cell receptor beta chain was recovered during a study of T-cell reconstitution after alpha-beta-depleted transplantation in children. For TCRbeta, the library was prepared with unique molecular identifiers. TCRdb fed the PCR reads into MiXCR, producing one record per CDR3 protein. This table holds nearly 400,000 distinct CDR3 sequences, roughly 22% found once. Only a few counts were recorded for this clonotype. Germline CDR1 reads SQVTM; CDR2 reads ANQGSEA. The CDR3 is made up of 12 amino acids. V trimming: 7 bases; J trimming: 8 bases; junction bases outside the gene matches: 6. V usage is TRBV29-1 and J usage is TRBJ1-3; 9 positions match TRBD1. The sequenced sample was PBMCs from the stem cell graft donor, obtained from the stem cell graft. The receptor was derived from a human donor who donated a stem cell graft to a child with acute myeloid leukemia. The CDR3 protein is CSADRDRDTIYF. CDR3 nucleotides: TGCAGCGCCGACAGGGACAGGGACACCATATATTTT.